This TCR beta chain is drawn from a study of T cells after somatic rescue of genetic block. Germline-derived CDR1 and CDR2 are KGHSH and LQKENI. V lost 3 bases, J lost 7 bases, and 17 bases lay in between. The CDR3 has 15 residues. TCRdb's table, derived via immunoSEQ multiplex PCR, lists solely in-frame clones and lacks some. The data show more than 13,000 clones, 60% to 75% seen once. The TCR comes from a man between 18 and 29 years old. The sample consisted of peripheral blood mononuclear cells (PBMCs). The chain has TRBV18 and TRBJ2-3; a possible D gene is TRBD1 (6 bases). The CDR3 DNA follows: TGTGCCAGCTCACCCCAGGGGTGGATCACGAATACGCAGTATTTT. It specifies CASSPQGWITNTQYF. Full variable domain (outside the CDR3, taken from reference TRBV18 and TRBJ2-3): NAGVMQNPRHLVRRRGQEARLRCSPMKGHSHVYWYRQLPEEGLKFMVYLQKENIIDESGMPKERFSAEFPKEGPSILRIQQVVRGDSAAYFCASSPQGWITNTQYFGPGTRLTVL.